These 5 T cell receptor beta chains originate from one sample sequenced in a study of blood T cell repertoires in COVID-19. Method: immunoSEQ multiplex PCR; TCRdb's copy keeps in-frame clones and lacks some. The sample contains some 70,000 clones, 75% to 90% of which appear only once. The sample comprised peripheral blood. These receptors were taken from a woman aged 80 or older with active COVID-19.

The rearrangement uses TRBV24-1 and TRBJ1-1; maybe TRBD1 (5 bases). Looked up from germline, CDR1 is KGHDR and CDR2 is SFDVKD. V was clipped by 4 bases and J by 8 bases, with 7 bases between them. The CDR3 runs 11 residues. The CDR3 DNA reads as TGTGCCACCAGTGAGGGACTGGAAGCTTTCTTT. It specifies CATSEGLEAFF.

This chain links TRBV7-2 with TRBJ1-1, with a tentative D call TRBD1 (6 bases). The V and J ends lost 2 bases and 4 bases respectively, with 14 bases between them. CDR1 is SGHTA, CDR2 FQGNSA, per germline. The CDR3 has 15 residues. This chain's CDR3 is CASSLRGGGGTEAFF. The CDR3 bases are TGTGCCAGCAGCTTAAGGGGGGGAGGCGGCACTGAAGCTTTCTTT.

CDR3: CASSPQGVGQPQHF. The CDR3 coding sequence is TGTGCCAGTAGTCCACAGGGGGTGGGTCAGCCCCAGCATTTT. V is TRBV19 and J is TRBJ1-5, with 8 bases that match TRBD1. This CDR3 contains 14 residues. Germline V gives CDR1 LNHDA, CDR2 SQIVND (reference sequence). The V segment lost 5 bases and the J segment 6 bases; nucleotides outside the gene matches: 6.

The J gene is TRBJ2-3, the V gene TRBV7-8; TRBD1 matches at 8 bases. J was trimmed by 0 bases and V by 0 bases; bases with no gene match: 14. Germline lookup yields CDR1 SGHVS and CDR2 FQNEAQ. CDR3 length: 20 amino acids. CDR3 nucleotides: TGTGCCAGCAGCTTAGCCCAGGGGGCGTCGTCCTTCTCTAGCACAGATACGCAGTATTTT. Its translation is CASSLAQGASSFSSTDTQYF.

The chain employs TRBV7-9 and TRBJ2-3; tentative D call: TRBD1 (7 bases). This CDR3 contains 15 residues. Germline lookup yields CDR1 SEHNR and CDR2 FQNEAQ (reference sequence). V was pared by 2 bases and J by 5 bases, with 14 bases between. This chain's CDR3 is CASSLYRQGGDTQYF. Here the CDR3 DNA reads TGTGCCAGCAGCTTATACCGCCAGGGGGGAGATACGCAGTATTTT.